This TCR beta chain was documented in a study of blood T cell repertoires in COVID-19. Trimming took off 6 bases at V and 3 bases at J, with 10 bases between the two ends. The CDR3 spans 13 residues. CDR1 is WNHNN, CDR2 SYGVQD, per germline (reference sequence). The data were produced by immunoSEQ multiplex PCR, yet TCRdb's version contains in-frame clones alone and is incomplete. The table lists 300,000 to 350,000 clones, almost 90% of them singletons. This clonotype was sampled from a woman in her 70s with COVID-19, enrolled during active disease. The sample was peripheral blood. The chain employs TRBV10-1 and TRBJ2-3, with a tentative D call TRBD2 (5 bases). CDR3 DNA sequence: TGCGCCAGCAGAAAGGACTTGACAGATACGCAGTATTTT. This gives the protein CASRKDLTDTQYF.